Each of the 19 T cell receptor beta chains below was sequenced from the same sample in a study of blood T cell repertoires in COVID-19. Profiling relied on immunoSEQ multiplex PCR, and the TCRdb table lists in-frame clones only, not all of them. Here the sample spans roughly 300,000 clones, around 87% being singletons. The sequenced sample was peripheral blood. These receptor sequences come from a woman between 50 and 59 years old who had recovered from COVID-19.

This clone was seen only a few times. V and J are TRBV27 and TRBJ1-2; 8 bases match TRBD1. The germline V gene encodes CDR1 MNHEY and CDR2 SMNVEV (reference sequence). The CDR3 is 14 amino acids. Trimming removed 7 bases from V and 4 bases from J; junction bases left unmatched: 8. The CDR3 sequence: CASTSTGAGYGYTF. The CDR3, as DNA: TGTGCCAGCACCTCGACAGGGGCGGGCTATGGCTACACCTTC.

The V gene is TRBV7-2, the J gene TRBJ2-3, with 8 bases identical to TRBD2. Germline CDR1 reads SGHTA; CDR2 reads FQGNSA. CDR3 length equals 15 residues. Trimming at V came to 2 bases and at J to 4 bases, leaving 5 bases not matched to a gene. The DNA for the CDR3 is TGTGCCAGCAGCTTACGGGAGGGGTTTTCAGATACGCAGTATTTT. It specifies CASSLREGFSDTQYF.

The CDR3 loop is CASSLARGDGYTF. CDR3 sequence (DNA): TGTGCCAGCAGCTTGGCCAGGGGGGATGGCTACACCTTC. The V gene is TRBV5-6, the J gene TRBJ1-2, with 7 bases fitting TRBD1. The CDR3 runs 13 residues. Germline V lookup: CDR1 SGHDT, CDR2 YYEEEE. J gave up 6 bases and V 0 bases, and 2 bases lay outside the gene matches. Drawing the rest from reference TRBV5-6 and TRBJ1-2, the complete variable domain is DAGVTQSPTHLIKTRGQQVTLRCSPKSGHDTVSWYQQALGQGPQFIFQYYEEEERQRGNFPDRFSGHQFPNYSSELNVNALLLGDSALYLCASSLARGDGYTFGSGTRLTVV.

The rearrangement links TRBV7-2 to TRBJ2-3, with 13 bases lining up with TRBD2. Germline CDR1 SGHTA, CDR2 FQGNSA. V shed 5 bases, J shed 2 bases, and the junction held 7 bases outside the gene matches. CDR3 size: 17 residues. CDR3 DNA: TGTGCCAGCAGCCTGGTGGGGACTAGCGGGAACACAGATACGCAGTATTTT. It specifies CASSLVGTSGNTDTQYF.

The chain combines TRBV6-2 or TRBV6-3 with TRBJ2-2, with 7 bases identical to TRBD1. This CDR3 is 15 amino acids long. V dropped 6 bases and J dropped 3; count of bases not matched to a gene: 7. Germline V gives CDR1 MNHEY, CDR2 SVGEGT. CDR3 sequence (DNA): TGTGCCAGCAGCCAGGACAGGTGGGACACCGGGGAGCTGTTTTTT. Translated: CASSQDRWDTGELFF.

The gene calls are TRBV30 and TRBJ1-3; possibly TRBD1 for D (5 bases). The V end lost 2 bases, the J end lost 3 bases, and 8 bases lay between the germline ends. The CDR3 contains 13 residues. CDR1 and CDR2 (germline): GTSNPN, SVGIG (reference sequence). The CDR3 protein is CAWSPGNGNTIYF. For the CDR3, the DNA is TGTGCCTGGAGTCCAGGGAATGGAAACACCATATATTTT.

The CDR3 DNA follows: TGTGCCAGCAGCCCGCCGGGACTTTTATCTGGAAACACCATATATTTT. Its translation is CASSPPGLLSGNTIYF. The gene calls are TRBV7-2 and TRBJ1-3, with a possible D match to TRBD1 (5 bases). V lost 5 bases to trimming and J lost 1 base, with 15 bases between them. The CDR3 runs 16 residues. The germline V gene has CDR1 SGHTA and CDR2 FQGNSA.

The V call is TRBV7-2, the J call TRBJ2-1; 7 nucleotides align to TRBD2. CDR1 is SGHTA and CDR2 is FQGNSA in the germline V gene. V lost 5 bases, J lost 2 bases, and 9 bases stayed unmatched. The CDR3 covers 16 residues. The CDR3 loop is CASSPTGRGTYNEQFF. DNA for the CDR3: TGTGCCAGCAGCCCTACTGGGCGGGGGACCTACAATGAGCAGTTCTTC.

This sequence joins TRBV11-3 and TRBJ2-5; 7 bases match TRBD1. Germline CDR1 reads SGHNT; CDR2 reads YENEEA. Losses at the gene ends were 6 bases for V and 5 bases for J; bases not matched to a gene: 6. CDR3 size: 13 residues. Written as DNA, the CDR3 is TGTGCCAGCAGTTTCGACAGGGAGGAGACCCAGTACTTC. It is translated as CASSFDREETQYF. Supplemented by reference TRBV11-3 and TRBJ2-5, the full variable domain reads EAGVVQSPRYKIIEKKQPVAFWCNPISGHNTLYWYLQNLGQGPELLIRYENEEAVDDSQLPKDRFSAERLKGVDSTLKIQPAELGDSAVYLCASSFDREETQYFGPGTRLLVL.

This chain uses TRBV4-2 with TRBJ1-4, with 8 bases lining up with TRBD1. Trimming cost V 1 base and J 6 bases; bases outside gene matches: 4. Germline V gene sequence: CDR1 LGHNA, CDR2 YNFKEQ. The CDR3 runs to 15 residues. CDR3 sequence (DNA): TGTGCCAGCAGCCAAGTCCAGGGGGCTGATGAAAAACTGTTTTTT. Its protein is CASSQVQGADEKLFF.

Only one count was recorded for this clone. The rearrangement uses TRBV19 and TRBJ2-1; no clear D gene. The CDR3 contains 11 residues. Germline loops: CDR1 LNHDA, CDR2 SQIVND (reference sequence). V lost 5 bases and J lost 9, with 8 bases in between. CDR3: CASSSVAEQFF. CDR3 sequence (DNA): TGTGCCAGTAGTTCGGTAGCTGAGCAGTTCTTC. The variable domain in full, with the rest retrieved from reference TRBV19 and TRBJ2-1, is DGGITQSPKYLFRKEGQNVTLSCEQNLNHDAMYWYRQDPGQGLRLIYYSQIVNDFQKGDIAEGYSVSREKKESFPLTVTSAQKNPTAFYLCASSSVAEQFFGPGTRLTVL.

The rearrangement joins TRBV9 to TRBJ2-3; possibly TRBD1 for D (5 bases). The CDR3 consists of 13 residues. Germline V gene data show CDR1 as SGDLS and CDR2 as YYNGEE. Trimming left V 4 bases short and J 4 bases short, with 10 bases between. CDR3 amino acids: CASSKGEPDTQYF. As DNA, the CDR3 is TGTGCCAGCAGCAAAGGGGAACCAGATACGCAGTATTTT.

The chain combines TRBV28 with TRBJ1-6, with 8 bases lining up with TRBD1. This CDR3 region has 15 residues. V lost 6 bases to trimming and J lost 9 bases; unmatched junction nucleotides: 10. CDR1 and CDR2 from the germline V gene are MDHEN and SYDVKM. The DNA for the CDR3 is TGTGCCAGCAGACTCTCAGGGGGCTGGGGTTCACCCCTCCACTTT. Encoded protein: CASRLSGGWGSPLHF.

The J gene is TRBJ1-4, the V gene TRBV4-1; D gene uncertain. Germline-derived CDR1 and CDR2 are MGHRA and YSYEKL. V was cut by 1 base and J by 3 bases, with 15 bases left in between. This CDR3 has 17 residues. CDR3 residues: CASSQGSGRGANEKLFF. The CDR3 DNA reads as TGCGCCAGCAGCCAAGGCTCGGGTCGAGGTGCTAATGAAAAACTGTTTTTT.

This chain joins TRBV28 and TRBJ1-6; D is uncertain. Looked up from germline, CDR1 is MDHEN and CDR2 is SYDVKM. Trimming removed 7 bases at V and 10 bases at J, with 17 bases between. This CDR3 has 14 residues. CDR3 amino acids: CASTPGPYGSPLHF. The DNA for the CDR3 is TGTGCCAGCACCCCGGGTCCATACGGCTCACCCCTCCACTTT.

This clone appeared a few times. This chain joins TRBV2 and TRBJ1-4; possibly TRBD1 for D (5 bases). The CDR3 is 14 amino acids. The V gene lost 6 bases and the J gene lost 3 bases, with 11 bases spanning the gap. CDR1 is SNHLY and CDR2 is FYNNEI in the germline V gene. The CDR3 loop reads CASRPRQSNEKLFF. The CDR3 DNA reads TGTGCCAGCAGGCCAAGACAGTCTAATGAAAAACTGTTTTTT.

This clone was detected only once. J is TRBJ1-2 and V is TRBV30; D not resolved. Looked up from germline, CDR1 is GTSNPN and CDR2 is SVGIG (reference sequence). The CDR3 totals 14 residues. V was clipped by 1 base and J by 4 bases, with 13 bases between them. The CDR3: CAWSELQETYGYTF. CDR3 sequence (DNA): TGTGCCTGGAGTGAGCTTCAGGAAACCTATGGCTACACCTTC. The full variable domain, rest sourced from reference TRBV30 and TRBJ1-2, is SQTIHQWPATLVQPVGSPLSLECTVEGTSNPNLYWYRQAAGRGLQLLFYSVGIGQISSEVPQNLSASRPQDRQFILSSKKLLLSDSGFYLCAWSELQETYGYTFGSGTRLTVV.

The chain employs TRBV19 and TRBJ1-1, with D possibly TRBD1 on 6 matching bases. The CDR3 extends over 14 amino acids. Trimming shortened V by 9 bases and J by 3 bases, and 17 bases separated the two germline ends. In germline, CDR1 is LNHDA, CDR2 SQIVND (reference sequence). This chain's CDR3 is CASRLTTGYTEAFF. DNA for the CDR3: TGTGCCAGCCGGTTGACCACAGGGTACACTGAAGCTTTCTTT.

V usage is TRBV3-1 (or the pseudogene TRBV3-2) and J usage is TRBJ1-3, with no clear D. V lost 8 bases to trimming and J lost 1 base, with 9 bases between them. CDR1 LGHDT and CDR2 YNNKEL come from the germline V gene (reference sequence). The CDR3 is 13 amino acids. Here the CDR3 reads CASGLASGNTIYF. CDR3 DNA: TGTGCCAGCGGCTTAGCTTCTGGAAACACCATATATTTT.